The clone carrying this TCR beta chain was detected ten times or more. The sample is drawn from a study of neurological immune-mediated disorders. 5'RACE generated cDNA with 10-nucleotide random UMIs. TCRdb independently ran MiXCR on the 5' RACE reads; one entry per CDR3 protein. The profile shows tens of thousands of distinct CDR3 sequences, roughly 4% of them singletons. Trimming stripped 6 bases from V and 0 bases from J, with 8 bases between. Germline CDR1 SQVTM, CDR2 ANQGSEA. The CDR3 sequence is 12 residues long. What was sequenced was PBMCs. The receptor was derived from a woman aged 45-59 years with multiple sclerosis. This chain uses TRBV29-1 with TRBJ1-2, with TRBD1 as a possible D gene (5 bases). CDR3 in amino acids: CSVDSSNYGYTF. In nucleotides, the CDR3 is TGCAGCGTCGACAGCTCTAACTATGGCTACACCTTC. The full variable domain, rest sourced from reference TRBV29-1 and TRBJ1-2, is SAVISQKPSRDICQRGTSLTIQCQVDSQVTMMFWYRQQPGQSLTLIATANQGSEATYESGFVIDKFPISRPNLTFSTLTVSNMSPEDSSIYLCSVDSSNYGYTFGSGTRLTVV.